This is a list of T cell receptor beta chains from one sample in a study of blood T cell repertoires in COVID-19. Only in-frame clones appear in the TCRdb table, and some are missing; sequencing was by immunoSEQ multiplex PCR. Counted here are roughly 150,000 clones, about 85% occurring once; the ten biggest clones make up roughly 8.6%. The sequenced material came from PBMCs or T cells enriched from blood (not recorded which). These receptors were obtained from a woman in her fifties or sixties who had recovered from COVID-19. Each CDR3 is given with its conserved first and last residue.

TRBV4-3	TRBJ2-2	CASSQESLAGTSNTGELFF
TRBV7-9	TRBJ2-5	CASSLLRSQKETQYF
TRBV6-5	TRBJ2-7	CATQGQGTYEQYF
TRBV6-2/TRBV6-3	TRBJ2-7	CASSDPRVKTGNYEQYF
TRBV18	TRBJ1-4	CASSPGQGYEKLFF
TRBV19	TRBJ1-2	CASNSFGQTPYGYTF
TRBV19	TRBJ1-1	CASSIVGAGNTEAFF
TRBV24-1	TRBJ2-1	CATSESRGGRYNEQFF
TRBV5-1	TRBJ1-1	CAIPVLFHTEAFF
TRBV6-2/TRBV6-3	TRBJ1-1	CASSYTEATEAFF
TRBV3-1/TRBV3-2	TRBJ2-1	CASSRGLYYNEQFF
TRBV27	TRBJ1-6	CASSEQGYTYNSPLHF
TRBV2	TRBJ1-2	CASSDARGDYGYTF
TRBV19	TRBJ1-1	CASSIGLAQGSHPAFF
TRBV2	TRBJ2-1	CARDSYNEQFF
TRBV5-4	TRBJ2-1	CASSRPSGGQGDEQFF
TRBV7-2	TRBJ2-1	CASSLATGRLDEQFF
TRBV3-1/TRBV3-2	TRBJ1-1	CASSQEGRMNTEAFF
TRBV3-1/TRBV3-2	TRBJ2-7	CASSQASGEQYF
TRBV11-2	TRBJ2-5	CASSLDPYQETQYF
TRBV4-3	TRBJ1-1	CASSQNREGGKTIF
TRBV25-1	TRBJ2-1	CASSKPGQGRYNEQFF
TRBV28	TRBJ1-5	CASSLGVGMGNQPQHF